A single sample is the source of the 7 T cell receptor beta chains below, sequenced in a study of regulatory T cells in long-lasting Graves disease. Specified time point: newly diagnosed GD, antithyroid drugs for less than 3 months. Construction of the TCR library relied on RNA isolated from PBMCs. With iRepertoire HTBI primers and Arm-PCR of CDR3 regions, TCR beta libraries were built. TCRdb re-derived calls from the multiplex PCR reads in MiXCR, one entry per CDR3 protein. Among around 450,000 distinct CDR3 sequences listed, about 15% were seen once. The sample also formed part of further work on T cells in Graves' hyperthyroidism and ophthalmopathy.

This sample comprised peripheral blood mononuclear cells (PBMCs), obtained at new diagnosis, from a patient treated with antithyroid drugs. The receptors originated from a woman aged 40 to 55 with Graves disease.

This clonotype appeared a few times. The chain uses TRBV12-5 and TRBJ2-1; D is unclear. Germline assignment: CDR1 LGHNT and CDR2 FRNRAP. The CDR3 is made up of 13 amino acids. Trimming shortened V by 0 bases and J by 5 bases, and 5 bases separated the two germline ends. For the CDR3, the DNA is TGTGCTAGTGGTTTGGTGTCTAACAATGAGCAGTTCTTC. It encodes CASGLVSNNEQFF.

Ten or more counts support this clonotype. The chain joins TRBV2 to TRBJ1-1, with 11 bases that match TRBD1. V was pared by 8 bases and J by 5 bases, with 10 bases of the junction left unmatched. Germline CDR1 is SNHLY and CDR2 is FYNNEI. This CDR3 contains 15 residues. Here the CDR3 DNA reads TGTGCCAGCGTAGACGGGGACAGGGGGAGGACTGAAGCTTTCTTT. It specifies CASVDGDRGRTEAFF.

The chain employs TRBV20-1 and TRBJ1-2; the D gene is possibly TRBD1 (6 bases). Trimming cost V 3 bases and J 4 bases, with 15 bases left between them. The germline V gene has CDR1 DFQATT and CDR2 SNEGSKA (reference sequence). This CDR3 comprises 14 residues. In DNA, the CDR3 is TGCAGTGCTAGGGACCGACAGGAAAGCTATGGCTACACCTTC. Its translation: CSARDRQESYGYTF.

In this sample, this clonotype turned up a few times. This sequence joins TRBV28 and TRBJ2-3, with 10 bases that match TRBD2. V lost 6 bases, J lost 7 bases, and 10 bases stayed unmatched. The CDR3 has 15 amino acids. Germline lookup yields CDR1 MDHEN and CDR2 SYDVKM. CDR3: CASSQREGRWNTQYF. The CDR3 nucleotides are TGTGCCAGCAGCCAGCGGGAGGGCCGGTGGAATACGCAGTATTTT.

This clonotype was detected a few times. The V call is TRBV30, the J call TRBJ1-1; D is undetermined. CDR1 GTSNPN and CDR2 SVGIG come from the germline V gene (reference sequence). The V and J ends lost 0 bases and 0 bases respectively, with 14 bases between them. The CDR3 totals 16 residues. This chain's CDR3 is CAWSVPSEFMNTEAFF. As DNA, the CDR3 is TGTGCCTGGAGTGTACCCTCAGAGTTCATGAACACTGAAGCTTTCTTT.

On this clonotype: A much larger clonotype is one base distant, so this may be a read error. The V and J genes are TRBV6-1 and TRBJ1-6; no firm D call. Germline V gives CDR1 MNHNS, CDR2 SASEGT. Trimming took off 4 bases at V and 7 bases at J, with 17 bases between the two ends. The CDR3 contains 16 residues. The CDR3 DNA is TGTGCCAGCAGTGCACCCGGCCTCTCTGGGAATTCACCCCTCCACTTT. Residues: CASSAPGLSGNSPLHF.

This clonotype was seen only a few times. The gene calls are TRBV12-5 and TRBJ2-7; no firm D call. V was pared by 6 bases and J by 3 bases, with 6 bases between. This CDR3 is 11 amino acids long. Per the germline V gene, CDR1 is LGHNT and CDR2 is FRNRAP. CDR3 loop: CASGSDYEQYF. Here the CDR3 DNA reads TGTGCTAGTGGGTCAGACTACGAGCAGTACTTC.